This T cell receptor (beta chain) is from a study of blood T cells in healthy people across ages. Germline values: CDR1 LGHDT, CDR2 YNNKEL (reference sequence). The V end lost 0 bases, the J end lost 1 base, and 13 bases lay between the germline ends. The CDR3 is made up of 16 amino acids. Alongside a J-beta primer mix, a sample-barcoded 5' primer served in a second PCR lasting about 7 to 11 cycles. TCRdb called the 5' RACE reads again in MiXCR, with one record for every CDR3 protein. The table records 450,000 to 600,000 distinct CDR3 sequences, over 25% of them present only once. General observations from the study: Comparison with aged donors showed that long-lived donors had more naive CD4+ cells and higher diversity. CMV infection status of these donors was not known.

Turning to this clonotype: Antigen unknown.

The sample also formed part of further work on T cells of mothers and their children.

V and J are TRBV3-1 and TRBJ2-7; either TRBD1 or TRBD2 may supply D (5 bases each). Source material: blood. The receptor comes from a boy aged 2-15 years in good health. CDR3 loop: CASSQDYRQRSYEQYF. CDR3 coding DNA: TGTGCCAGCAGCCAAGATTACCGACAGCGGTCCTACGAGCAGTACTTC.